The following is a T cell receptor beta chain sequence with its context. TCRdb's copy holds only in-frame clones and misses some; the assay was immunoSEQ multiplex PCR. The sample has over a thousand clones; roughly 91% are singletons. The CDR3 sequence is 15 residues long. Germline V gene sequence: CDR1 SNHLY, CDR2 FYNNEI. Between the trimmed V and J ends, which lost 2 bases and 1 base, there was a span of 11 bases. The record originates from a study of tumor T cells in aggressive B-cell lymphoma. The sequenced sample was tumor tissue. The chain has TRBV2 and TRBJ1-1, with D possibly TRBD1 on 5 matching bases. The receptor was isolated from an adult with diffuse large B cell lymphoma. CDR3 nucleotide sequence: TGTGCCAGCAGTGAATTTGGGACTGCGAACACTGAAGCTTTCTTT. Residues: CASSEFGTANTEAFF.